The 8 T cell receptor beta chains below were found in one sample sequenced in a study of blood T cell repertoires in COVID-19. The data were produced by immunoSEQ multiplex PCR, yet TCRdb's version contains in-frame clones alone and is incomplete. The repertoire has approximately 200,000 clones, 85% to 95% of them found once; the top ten carry roughly 0.76%. Sample: peripheral blood. The receptors shown here come from a man in his thirties or forties with COVID-19, enrolled during active disease.

This sequence joins TRBV7-7 and TRBJ2-1; D might be TRBD1 (6 bases). The CDR3 sequence is 15 residues long. Trimming took 5 bases from V and 7 from J, leaving 18 bases between them. CDR1 and CDR2 from the germline V gene are SSHAT and FNYEAQ (reference sequence). CDR3 in DNA: TGTGCCAGCAGCATTGAAGTGGGGGCCGGGAATGAGCAGTTCTTC. It specifies CASSIEVGAGNEQFF.

The chain couples TRBV4-1 to TRBJ1-2; 8 positions agree with TRBD1. Germline trimming cut 0 bases from V and 5 bases from J; bases unmatched to any gene: 8. The CDR3 is 16 residues long. CDR1 MGHRA and CDR2 YSYEKL come from the germline V gene. CDR3 loop: CASSQEGYGQGYGYTF. CDR3 bases: TGCGCCAGCAGCCAAGAGGGTTACGGACAGGGTTATGGCTACACCTTC.

This clone appeared once. The chain joins TRBV6-6 to TRBJ2-7, with D tentatively TRBD2 (6 bases). The germline V gene encodes CDR1 MNHNY and CDR2 SVGAGI (reference sequence). The CDR3 has 14 residues. V lost 4 bases and J lost 4, with 14 bases in between. CDR3 bases: TGTGCCAGCAGTTTAGGTAGCGGTCAGTACGAGCAGTACTTC. Translating gives CASSLGSGQYEQYF.

The genes are TRBV10-1 and TRBJ1-4, with 12 bases aligning to TRBD1. The germline V gene has CDR1 WNHNN and CDR2 SYGVQD (reference sequence). V gave up 7 bases and J gave up 8 bases; unmatched junction bases: 5. The CDR3 contains 14 residues. The CDR3 reads CASIGDRGREKLFF. The CDR3 region has the DNA TGCGCCAGCATTGGGGACAGGGGGCGAGAAAAACTGTTTTTT.

The chain uses TRBV12-3 or TRBV12-4 and TRBJ2-5, with D hard to call. The CDR3 length is 13 residues. V shed 3 bases and J shed 5 bases, with 10 bases lying between them. CDR3 in amino acids: CASSLAVSETQYF. For the CDR3, the DNA is TGTGCCAGCAGTTTGGCAGTTTCGGAGACCCAGTACTTC.

This chain joins TRBV19 and TRBJ2-5; possibly TRBD1 for D (5 bases). V was cut by 6 bases and J by 5 bases, with 16 bases left in between. The CDR3 has 14 residues. Germline CDR1 reads LNHDA; CDR2 reads SQIVND (reference sequence). The CDR3 region has the DNA TGTGCCAGTAGGGCAGGGATGGCCCGGGAGACCCAGTACTTC. Its translation is CASRAGMARETQYF.

This chain joins TRBV6-5 and TRBJ2-3, with 8 nucleotides matching TRBD1. Trimming removed 8 bases from V and 6 bases from J; junction bases left unmatched: 7. The CDR3 length is 13 residues. The germline V gene has CDR1 MNHEY and CDR2 SVGAGI. CDR3 region: CASSRTGTDTQYF. The CDR3 bases are TGTGCCAGCTCACGGACAGGGACCGATACGCAGTATTTT.

The chain links TRBV5-1 to TRBJ2-5, with TRBD1 matching over 8 bases. This CDR3 region has 15 residues. Trimming removed 4 bases from V and 5 bases from J; junction bases left unmatched: 10. The germline gives CDR1 SGHRS, CDR2 YFSETQ. This chain's CDR3 is CASSAYGTGQETQYF. The CDR3 nucleotides read TGCGCCAGCAGCGCGTATGGGACAGGACAGGAGACCCAGTACTTC.